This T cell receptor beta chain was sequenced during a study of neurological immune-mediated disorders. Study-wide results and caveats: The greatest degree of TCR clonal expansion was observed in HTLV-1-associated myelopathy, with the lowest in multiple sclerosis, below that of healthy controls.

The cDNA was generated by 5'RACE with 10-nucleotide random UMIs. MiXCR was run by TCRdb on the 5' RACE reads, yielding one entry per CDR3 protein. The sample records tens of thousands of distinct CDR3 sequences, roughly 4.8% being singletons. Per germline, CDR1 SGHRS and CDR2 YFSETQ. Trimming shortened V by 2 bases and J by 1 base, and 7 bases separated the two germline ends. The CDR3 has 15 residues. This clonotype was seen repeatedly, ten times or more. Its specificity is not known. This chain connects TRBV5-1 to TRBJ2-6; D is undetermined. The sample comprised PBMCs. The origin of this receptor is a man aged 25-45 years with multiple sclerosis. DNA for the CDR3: TGCGCCAGCAGCTTTTGGGATTCTGGGGCCAACGTCCTGACTTTC. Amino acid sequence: CASSFWDSGANVLTF.